A selection of T cell receptor beta chains follows, all from one sample in a study of CD8 T cells in ankylosing spondylitis. TCRdb reprocessed the 5' RACE reads with MiXCR, giving one entry per CDR3 protein. Among approximately 150,000 distinct CDR3 sequences, 30% to 40% were seen once, and the ten largest hold about 6%. Sequenced sample: synovial fluid, either unsorted or a sorted T cell fraction (not recorded which). All receptors derive from a male donor with ankylosing spondylitis. Each CDR3 is given with its conserved first and last residue. A D gene is named only where the DNA matches it firmly. The size of a clone is reported for some rows only, either as once, few or many, or as a class for expanded clones.

cdr3_nt cdr3_aa j_call clone_size cdr3_length v_call d_call
TGCAGTGCTAGAGATCGGGGCGGGAGAGGGAACACCGGGGAGCTGTTTTTT CSARDRGGRGNTGELFF TRBJ2-2 few 17 TRBV20-1 TRBD2
TGTGCCAGCAGCTTACCACCGAAGACAGGGAACTATGGCTACACCTTC CASSLPPKTGNYGYTF TRBJ1-2 medium-sized 16 TRBV7-9 TRBD1
TGTGCCAGCAGCCTGGACCGGTCCGTAAATGAGCAGTTCTTC CASSLDRSVNEQFF TRBJ2-1 . 14 TRBV7-3 .
TGCGCCAGCAGCCAAGATTGGGGGTCGGGCGCCAAAAACATTCAGTACTTC CASSQDWGSGAKNIQYF TRBJ2-4 many 17 TRBV4-3 .
TGCAGTGCTACTTCCGGGGGGCGCGGTGGCTACACCTTC CSATSGGRGGYTF TRBJ1-2 few 13 TRBV20-1 .
TGTGCCAGCAGTTCCGGGACTAGCGGATTCCAAGAGACCCAGTACTTC CASSSGTSGFQETQYF TRBJ2-5 . 16 TRBV6-5 TRBD2
TGTGCCAGCAGTGCTTGGACAGGGAATAGGGGCTATGGCTACACCTTC CASSAWTGNRGYGYTF TRBJ1-2 . 16 TRBV6-2/TRBV6-3 TRBD1
TGTGCCAGCAGCTTGAGGGGGAATCAGCCCCAGCATTTT CASSLRGNQPQHF TRBJ1-5 . 13 TRBV7-2 .
TGTGCCAGCAGAAGACAGGGGGCTAACTATGGCTACACCTTC CASRRQGANYGYTF TRBJ1-2 . 14 TRBV2 TRBD1
TGTGCCAGCAGTTTAGGAGGCGAGAATCAGCCCCAGCATTTT CASSLGGENQPQHF TRBJ1-5 few 14 TRBV28 .
TGTGCCAGCTCACCCTGGGACAGTGGGGAGCAGTACTTC CASSPWDSGEQYF TRBJ2-7 . 13 TRBV18 TRBD1
TGTGCCAGCACCGCAGGACCGAGCCAGCCCCAGCATTTT CASTAGPSQPQHF TRBJ1-5 . 13 TRBV2 .
TGTGCCACCAGTGACAACGACAGGGCCTCCTACAATGAGCAGTTCTTC CATSDNDRASYNEQFF TRBJ2-1 many 16 TRBV24-1 TRBD1
TGTGCCAGCTCAACCCCTAGCGGGTGGGACAATGAGCAGTTCTTC CASSTPSGWDNEQFF TRBJ2-1 many 15 TRBV18 TRBD2
TGTGCCAGCTCACCACCCGGTCTGGGGCCAGATACGCAGTATTTT CASSPPGLGPDTQYF TRBJ2-3 . 15 TRBV18 .
TGCGCCAGCAGTGAGGACAGAATCAACTATGGCTACACCTTC CASSEDRINYGYTF TRBJ1-2 once 14 TRBV10-2 .
TGTGCCAGCAGCTTATTGGGACAGGGGAGATACGAGCAGTACTTC CASSLLGQGRYEQYF TRBJ2-7 . 15 TRBV7-8 TRBD1
TGTGCCAGCACCACGAGGGGGACTAACTATGGCTACACCTTC CASTTRGTNYGYTF TRBJ1-2 few 14 TRBV12-3/TRBV12-4 .